Presented here are 27 T cell receptor beta chains from one specimen sequenced in a study of molecular identifiers for immune sequencing clone quantification. TCRdb processed the PCR reads anew with MiXCR; each CDR3 protein has one entry. Among approximately 590,000 distinct CDR3 sequences listed, over 25% were seen once. Sequences were obtained from naive CD8+ T cells from blood, with Jurkat cell RNA spiked in. The subset: FACS-sorted CD8+CD4-CCR7+CD45RA+ naive T cells. The receptors were gathered from a human donor in good health. Some libraries in this study had Jurkat cell RNA spiked in.

This clonotype was observed at least ten times. The chain combines TRBV5-1 with TRBJ1-2; a weak D match, TRBD1 (5 bases). Trimming shortened V by 4 bases and J by 5 bases, and 15 bases separated the two germline ends. Germline loops: CDR1 SGHRS, CDR2 YFSETQ. The CDR3 contains 14 residues. The CDR3 here is CASSGGDSLYGYTF. For the CDR3, the DNA is TGCGCCAGCAGCGGAGGAGACAGCCTATATGGCTACACCTTC. The full variable domain, with the rest looked up from reference TRBV5-1 and TRBJ1-2, is KAGVTQTPRYLIKTRGQQVTLSCSPISGHRSVSWYQQTPGQGLQFLFEYFSETQRNKGNFPGRFSGRQFSNSRSEMNVSTLELGDSALYLCASSGGDSLYGYTFGSGTRLTVV.

This clonotype was seen a handful of times. The rearrangement links TRBV6-6 to TRBJ1-4; D not certain. V was pared by 8 bases and J by 0 bases, with 10 bases between. This CDR3 region has 14 residues. CDR1 MNHNY and CDR2 SVGAGI come from the germline V gene (reference sequence). CDR3 region: CASGGGATNEKLFF. In nucleotides, the CDR3 is TGTGCCAGCGGCGGTGGAGCAACTAATGAAAAACTGTTTTTT.

J is TRBJ2-6 and V is TRBV27; no clear D gene. The CDR3 covers 17 residues. The V end was cut by 2 bases, the J end by 0 bases, with 11 bases between. Looked up from germline, CDR1 is MNHEY and CDR2 is SMNVEV (reference sequence). CDR3 nucleotide sequence: TGTGCCAGCAGTTTAATAGGGCCGCGCTCTGGGGCCAACGTCCTGACTTTC. Translating it yields CASSLIGPRSGANVLTF.

This clonotype was seen at least ten times. A single base separates this from a much larger clone, so it may be a read error. V usage is TRBV9 and J usage is TRBJ2-3; D not resolved. V was pared by 4 bases and J by 4 bases, with 7 bases between. Germline CDR1 reads SGDLS; CDR2 reads YYNGEE. The CDR3 runs to 12 residues. The CDR3 region is CASSQAADTQYF. The CDR3 region has the DNA TGTGCCAGCAGCCAGGCAGCAGATACGCAGTATTTT.

This clonotype appeared a few times. The J gene is TRBJ2-7, the V gene TRBV7-6; 9 bases match TRBD2. Trimming removed 1 base from V and 0 bases from J; junction bases left unmatched: 4. Looked up from germline, CDR1 is SGHVS and CDR2 is FNYEAQ. The CDR3 spans 16 residues. The CDR3 DNA reads as TGTGCCAGCAGCTTAGAGGCGGGACTAGCCTCCTACGAGCAGTACTTC. It is translated as CASSLEAGLASYEQYF.

The chain is built from TRBV28 and TRBJ1-4; D is unclear. The germline gives CDR1 MDHEN, CDR2 SYDVKM. The CDR3 has 14 residues. The V end was cut by 4 bases, the J end by 2 bases, with 8 bases between. In DNA form, the CDR3 reads TGTGCCAGCAGTTCCGGACTGACTAATGAAAAACTGTTTTTT. Its translation: CASSSGLTNEKLFF.

The rearrangement joins TRBV6-5 to TRBJ2-7; unclear D gene. CDR1 MNHEY and CDR2 SVGAGI come from the germline V gene. The V gene lost 6 bases and the J gene lost 7 bases, with 19 bases spanning the gap. The CDR3 runs to 14 residues. Here the CDR3 reads CASRQSGPRGEQYF. Written as DNA, the CDR3 is TGTGCCAGCAGACAGTCGGGCCCTCGCGGAGAGCAGTACTTC.

This clonotype was counted ten times or more. The chain uses TRBV7-9 and TRBJ2-3, with 9 bases identical to TRBD1. V lost 7 bases to trimming and J lost 3 bases; unmatched junction nucleotides: 2. The germline CDR1 and CDR2 sequences are SEHNR and FQNEAQ (reference sequence). This CDR3 comprises 13 residues. The CDR3 loop reads CASTDRGTDTQYF. The CDR3 DNA reads as TGTGCCAGCACTGACAGGGGGACAGATACGCAGTATTTT.

This clonotype has a count of ten or more. The rearrangement joins TRBV2 to TRBJ2-7; D is possibly TRBD1 (5 bases). V lost 3 bases and J 2 bases, leaving 8 bases between the germline ends. The CDR3 contains 13 residues. CDR1 SNHLY and CDR2 FYNNEI come from the germline V gene. The CDR3 coding sequence is TGTGCCAGCAGTGATTGGGGCCCCTACGAGCAGTACTTC. Its protein product is CASSDWGPYEQYF.

This clonotype has a handful of counts. This chain's CDR3 is CASSQAPNEQFF. In nucleotides, the CDR3 is TGTGCCAGCAGCCAAGCCCCCAATGAGCAGTTCTTC. The chain carries TRBV3-1 and TRBJ2-1; unclear D gene. Germline V gene data show CDR1 as LGHDT and CDR2 as YNNKEL (reference sequence). Trimming left V 1 base short and J 6 bases short, with 4 bases between. CDR3 size: 12 residues.

Regarding this clonotype: This may arise from a read error, as a much more abundant clone is one base away. This rearrangement joins TRBV20-1 to TRBJ1-4, with 7 bases identical to TRBD1. Germline V CDR1 and CDR2: DFQATT, SNEGSKA (reference sequence). The length of the CDR3 is 18 residues. This chain's CDR3 is CSAGDDQGEDATNEKLFF. As DNA, the CDR3 is TGCAGTGCTGGAGATGATCAGGGGGAGGACGCAACTAATGAAAAACTGTTTTTT.

This clonotype has at least ten counts. The chain employs TRBV9 and TRBJ1-5, with D unresolved. The V end lost 3 bases, the J end lost 3 bases, and 7 bases lay between the germline ends. The germline V gene has CDR1 SGDLS and CDR2 YYNGEE. The CDR3 length is 13 residues. CDR3 DNA sequence: TGTGCCAGCAGCGCCGGGGTCAATCAGCCCCAGCATTTT. This encodes CASSAGVNQPQHF.

About this clonotype: A much larger clone sits a single nucleotide away, making a read error possible. The chain couples TRBV6-5 to TRBJ1-5, with TRBD1 as a possible D gene (6 bases). The germline V gene has CDR1 MNHEY and CDR2 SVGAGI. CDR3 length equals 14 residues. CDR3 region: CASSYEGGNQPQRF. Written as DNA, the CDR3 is TGTGCCAGCAGTTACGAAGGGGGTAATCAGCCCCAGCGTTTT.

This clonotype was counted ten times or more. The J gene is TRBJ2-7, the V gene TRBV6-1; tentatively, D is TRBD1 or TRBD2 (6 bases each). This CDR3 has 16 residues. Trimming took 3 bases from V and 4 from J, leaving 19 bases between them. From germline, CDR1 is MNHNS and CDR2 SASEGT. This chain's CDR3 is CASSESRGALRYEQYF. CDR3 DNA sequence: TGTGCCAGCAGTGAGTCGAGGGGGGCCTTGCGATACGAGCAGTACTTC.

The chain couples TRBV27 to TRBJ2-7; D may be TRBD2 (5 bases). Per germline, CDR1 MNHEY and CDR2 SMNVEV (reference sequence). V lost 0 bases and J 6 bases, leaving 18 bases between the germline ends. The CDR3 consists of 16 residues. The CDR3 nucleotides read TGTGCCAGCAGTTTATCTGCCCCCCCGGGGAGAAGCGAGCAGTACTTC. Its translation is CASSLSAPPGRSEQYF.

This clonotype appeared once. A read error may explain this, as a much larger clone is one base away. The chain combines TRBV2 with TRBJ1-2, with TRBD1 identical over 9 bases. The germline CDR1 and CDR2 sequences are SNHLY and FYNNEI. The CDR3 consists of 17 residues. V shed 4 bases and J 5 bases; nucleotides not matched to a gene: 14. This chain's CDR3 is CASSASTGGARVYGYTF. Written as DNA, the CDR3 is TGTGCCAGCAGTGCAAGTACAGGGGGCGCACGGGTATATGGCTACACCTTC.

This clonotype was seen more than once but under ten times. The V and J genes are TRBV4-3 and TRBJ2-1; the D gene is possibly TRBD2 (5 bases). CDR1 is LGHNA and CDR2 is YSLEER in the germline V gene. Trimming shortened V by 0 bases and J by 3 bases, and 9 bases separated the two germline ends. CDR3 length: 15 amino acids. The CDR3 nucleotides are TGCGCCAGCAGCCAAGATATAACTAGCTACAATGAGCAGTTCTTC. This gives the protein CASSQDITSYNEQFF.

A word on this clonotype: A much more abundant neighbour one base away suggests this may be a read error. The V gene is TRBV20-1, the J gene TRBJ2-3; TRBD2 agrees at 7 bases. Germline V gene data show CDR1 as DFQATT and CDR2 as SNEGSKA (reference sequence). The CDR3 loop spans 15 amino acids. After removal of 3 bases from V and 10 bases from J, the junction contained 16 bases not matched to a gene. The CDR3 sequence: CSARDLAEALDSQYF. CDR3 bases: TGCAGTGCTAGGGATCTAGCGGAGGCTCTGGATTCGCAGTATTTT.

A few counts support this clonotype. CDR3 region: CASSYSPTSGRADTGELFF. CDR3 sequence (DNA): TGTGCCAGCAGTTACTCGCCGACTAGCGGGAGGGCCGACACCGGGGAGCTGTTTTTT. The rearrangement links TRBV6-2 or TRBV6-3 to TRBJ2-2; 14 bases line up with TRBD2. CDR3 length: 19 amino acids. The germline CDR1 and CDR2 sequences are MNHEY and SVGEGT. J was trimmed by 3 bases and V by 0 bases; bases with no gene match: 6.

In this sample, this clonotype turned up many times. This chain connects TRBV2 to TRBJ1-5; D is undetermined. CDR1 is SNHLY, CDR2 FYNNEI, per germline. Trimming pared 11 bases from V and 1 base from J, leaving 9 bases between. The CDR3 sequence is 12 residues long. This chain's CDR3 is CALGQSNQPQHF. The CDR3 DNA reads as TGTGCCCTCGGGCAGAGCAATCAGCCCCAGCATTTT.

Note on this clonotype: One base away lies a much larger clone, so this may be a sequencing read error. The chain recombines TRBV6-1 with TRBJ2-7, with D perhaps TRBD2 (5 bases). Trimming removed 11 bases at V and 1 base at J, with 9 bases between. CDR1 and CDR2 from the germline V gene are MNHNS and SASEGT. This CDR3 has 11 amino acids. CDR3 nucleotide sequence: TGTGCCGGACTGGGTTCCTACGAGCAGTACTTC. Translation: CAGLGSYEQYF.

In its sample, this clonotype was seen many times. This chain links TRBV2 with TRBJ2-1; D is unclear. Per germline, CDR1 SNHLY and CDR2 FYNNEI. This CDR3 contains 12 residues. Trimming cost V 6 bases and J 7 bases, with 10 bases left between them. The CDR3 region has the DNA TGTGCCAGCAGCTCCCTACTTAATGAGCAGTTCTTC. This sequence encodes CASSSLLNEQFF.

This chain joins TRBV24-1 and TRBJ2-3, with a possible D match to TRBD1 (5 bases). The germline gives CDR1 KGHDR, CDR2 SFDVKD. The CDR3 is 14 amino acids. The ends were cut back, 4 bases at V and 2 bases at J, with 9 bases in the middle. CDR3: CATSESGYTDTQYF. CDR3 DNA sequence: TGTGCCACCAGTGAATCAGGGTACACAGATACGCAGTATTTT.

Concerning this clonotype: A much bigger clone sits one base away, suggesting this may be a read error. The chain links TRBV12-3 or TRBV12-4 to TRBJ1-5; the D is unclear. The CDR3 has 14 residues. CDR3 in amino acids: CASSEGGSNQPQQF. The CDR3 DNA follows: TGTGCCAGCAGTGAAGGCGGTAGCAATCAGCCCCAGCAATTT.

This clonotype has only a few counts. V is TRBV11-2 and J is TRBJ2-1; D is perhaps TRBD1 or TRBD2 (5 bases each). From germline, CDR1 is SGHAT and CDR2 FQNNGV. The CDR3 sequence is 17 residues long. The germline V and J ends were trimmed by 1 base and 4 bases, with 17 bases remaining between them. The CDR3 here is CASSLGPGTATYNEQFF. The CDR3 region has the DNA TGTGCCAGCAGCTTAGGTCCGGGGACCGCAACTTACAATGAGCAGTTCTTC.

Of note for this clonotype: A read error is possible here, since a much larger clone lies one base away. The chain uses TRBV5-1 and TRBJ2-1; TRBD1 aligns across 7 bases. The germline gives CDR1 SGHRS, CDR2 YFSETQ. The CDR3 runs 15 residues. The CDR3 DNA sequence: TGCACCAGCAGCCCCCGACAGGGCTCCTACAATGAGCAGTTCTTC. It is translated as CTSSPRQGSYNEQFF.

There are many counts of this clonotype. The J gene is TRBJ2-3, the V gene TRBV4-3; D call uncertain. The CDR3 is 13 residues long. V lost 1 base, J lost 4 bases, and 6 bases lay in between. Germline lookup yields CDR1 LGHNA and CDR2 YSLEER. CDR3 nucleotides: TGCGCCAGCAGCCAAGTGCGGTCAGATACGCAGTATTTT. This translates into CASSQVRSDTQYF.